This entry concerns a single T cell receptor (beta chain). Multiplex touch-down PCR amplified TRB using TRB-A and TRB-B pools in one tube. TCRdb re-called the multiplex PCR reads and gives one entry per CDR3 protein, without DNA. The specimen's table records about 9,500 distinct CDR3 sequences. The data derive from a study of T cell clusters in autoimmune cytopenias. Each sample's input was roughly 270 ng genomic DNA, roughly 40,000 genome equivalents. This CDR3 spans 16 amino acids. CDR1 and CDR2 (germline): SGHDT, YYEEEE. This clonotype was sampled from a human donor with an autoimmune cytopenia or autoimmune hepatitis (not recorded which). J is TRBJ2-3 and V is TRBV5-6; TCRdb proposes TRBD2, but this gene call is untestable without DNA. Sequencing was carried out using peripheral blood. The CDR3 reads CASSFRRLVSTDTQYF.